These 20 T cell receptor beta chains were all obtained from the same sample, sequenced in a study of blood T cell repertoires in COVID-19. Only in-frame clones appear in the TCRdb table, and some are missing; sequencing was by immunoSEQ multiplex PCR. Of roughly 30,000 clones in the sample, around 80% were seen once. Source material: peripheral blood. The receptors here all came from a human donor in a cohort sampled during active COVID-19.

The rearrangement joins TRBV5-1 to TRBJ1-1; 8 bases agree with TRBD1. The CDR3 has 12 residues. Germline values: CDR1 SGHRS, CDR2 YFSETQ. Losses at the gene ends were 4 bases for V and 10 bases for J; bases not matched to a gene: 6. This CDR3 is CASSIDRGAAFF. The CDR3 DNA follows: TGCGCCAGCAGCATAGACAGGGGTGCAGCTTTCTTT.

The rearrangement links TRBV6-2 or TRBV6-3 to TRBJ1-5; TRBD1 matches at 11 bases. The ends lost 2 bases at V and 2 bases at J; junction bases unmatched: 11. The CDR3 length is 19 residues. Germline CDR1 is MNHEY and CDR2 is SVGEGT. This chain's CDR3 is CASSYPRTGGMRGNQPQHF. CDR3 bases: TGTGCCAGCAGTTACCCCAGGACAGGGGGCATGAGGGGCAATCAGCCCCAGCATTTT.

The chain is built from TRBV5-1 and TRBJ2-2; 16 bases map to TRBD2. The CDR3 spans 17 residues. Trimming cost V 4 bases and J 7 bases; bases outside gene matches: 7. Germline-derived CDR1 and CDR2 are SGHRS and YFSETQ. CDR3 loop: CASSTGLAGGPYGELFF. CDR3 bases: TGCGCCAGCAGCACGGGACTAGCGGGGGGGCCCTACGGGGAGCTGTTTTTT.

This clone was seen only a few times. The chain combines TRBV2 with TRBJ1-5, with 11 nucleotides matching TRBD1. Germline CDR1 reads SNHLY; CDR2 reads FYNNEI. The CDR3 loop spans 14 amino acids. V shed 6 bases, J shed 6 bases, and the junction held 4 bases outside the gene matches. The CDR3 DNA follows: TGTGCCAGCAGGCGGGACAGGGGGGGTCAGCCCCAGCATTTT. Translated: CASRRDRGGQPQHF.

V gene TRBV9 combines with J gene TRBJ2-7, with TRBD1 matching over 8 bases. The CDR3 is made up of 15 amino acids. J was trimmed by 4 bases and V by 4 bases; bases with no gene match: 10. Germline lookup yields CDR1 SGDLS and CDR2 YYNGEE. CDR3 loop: CASSPRGTGEYEQYF. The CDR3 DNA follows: TGTGCCAGCAGCCCAAGAGGGACAGGCGAATACGAGCAGTACTTC.

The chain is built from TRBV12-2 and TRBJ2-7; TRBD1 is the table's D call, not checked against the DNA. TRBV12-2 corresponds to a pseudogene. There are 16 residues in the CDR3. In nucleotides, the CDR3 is TGTGCAAGTCGCTTAGCCGGGACAGGGGCGGACTACGAGCAGTACTTC. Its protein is CASRLAGTGADYEQYF.

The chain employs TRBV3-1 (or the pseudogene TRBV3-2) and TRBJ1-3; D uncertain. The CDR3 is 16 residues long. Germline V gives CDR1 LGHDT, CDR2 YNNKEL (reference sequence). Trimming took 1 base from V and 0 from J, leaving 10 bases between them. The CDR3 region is CASSQVIQSSGNTIYF. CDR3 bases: TGTGCCAGCAGCCAAGTAATACAGAGCTCTGGAAACACCATATATTTT.

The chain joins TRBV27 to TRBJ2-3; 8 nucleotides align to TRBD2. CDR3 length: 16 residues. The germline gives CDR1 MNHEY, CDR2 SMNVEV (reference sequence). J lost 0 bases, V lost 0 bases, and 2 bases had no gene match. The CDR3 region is CASSLSSGASTDTQYF. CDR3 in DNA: TGTGCCAGCAGTTTATCTAGCGGGGCAAGCACAGATACGCAGTATTTT.

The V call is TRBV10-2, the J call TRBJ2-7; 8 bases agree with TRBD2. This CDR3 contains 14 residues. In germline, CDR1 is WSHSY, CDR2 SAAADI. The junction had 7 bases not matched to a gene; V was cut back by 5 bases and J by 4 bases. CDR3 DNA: TGCGCCAGCAGTACCAGCGGGGGTGATTACGAGCAGTACTTC. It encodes CASSTSGGDYEQYF.

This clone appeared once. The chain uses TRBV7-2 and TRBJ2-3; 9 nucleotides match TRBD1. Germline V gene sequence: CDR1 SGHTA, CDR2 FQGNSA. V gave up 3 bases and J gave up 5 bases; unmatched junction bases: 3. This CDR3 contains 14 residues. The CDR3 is CASSFTGGIDTQYF. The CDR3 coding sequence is TGTGCCAGCAGCTTTACAGGGGGCATAGATACGCAGTATTTT.

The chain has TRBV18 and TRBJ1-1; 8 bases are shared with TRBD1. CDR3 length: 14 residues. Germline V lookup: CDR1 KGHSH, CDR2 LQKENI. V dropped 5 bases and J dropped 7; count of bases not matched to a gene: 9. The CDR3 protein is CASSTLGQGIEAFF. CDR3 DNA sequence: TGTGCCAGCTCAACTCTTGGACAGGGCATTGAAGCTTTCTTT.

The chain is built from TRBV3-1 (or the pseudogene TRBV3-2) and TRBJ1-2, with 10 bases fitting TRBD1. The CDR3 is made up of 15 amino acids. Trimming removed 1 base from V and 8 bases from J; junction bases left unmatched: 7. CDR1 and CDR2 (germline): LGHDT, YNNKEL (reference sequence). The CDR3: CASSQGDRGGGGYTF. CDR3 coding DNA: TGTGCCAGCAGCCAAGGGGACAGGGGTGGAGGGGGCTACACCTTC.

The CDR3 bases are TGTGCCAGTAGGGTACGGGACAGAGGTAGCAATCAGCCCCAGCATTTT. This codes for CASRVRDRGSNQPQHF. The chain recombines TRBV19 with TRBJ1-5, with TRBD1 identical over 7 bases. Germline-derived CDR1 and CDR2 are LNHDA and SQIVND (reference sequence). V dropped 6 bases and J dropped 0; count of bases not matched to a gene: 8. This CDR3 region has 16 residues.

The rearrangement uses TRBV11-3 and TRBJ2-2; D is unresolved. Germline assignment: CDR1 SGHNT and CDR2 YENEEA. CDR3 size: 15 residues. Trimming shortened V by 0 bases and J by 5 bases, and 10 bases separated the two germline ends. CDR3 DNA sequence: TGTGCCAGCAGCTTAGAGGGCCCGAGAACCGGGGAGCTGTTTTTT. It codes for CASSLEGPRTGELFF.

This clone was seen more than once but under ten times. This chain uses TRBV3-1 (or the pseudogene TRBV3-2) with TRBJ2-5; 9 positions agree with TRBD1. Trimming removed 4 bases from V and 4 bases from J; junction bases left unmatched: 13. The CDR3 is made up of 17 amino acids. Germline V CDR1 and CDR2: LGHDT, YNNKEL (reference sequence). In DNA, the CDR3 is TGTGCCAGCAGCCGCGACAGGGGGGCAAAAATGGCAGAGACCCAGTACTTC. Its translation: CASSRDRGAKMAETQYF.

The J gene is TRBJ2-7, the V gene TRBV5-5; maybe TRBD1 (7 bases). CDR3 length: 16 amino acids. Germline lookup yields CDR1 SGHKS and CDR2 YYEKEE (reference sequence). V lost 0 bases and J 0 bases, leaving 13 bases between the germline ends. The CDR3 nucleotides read TGTGCCAGCAGCTTGGGCGGGACAGTTAACTCCTACGAGCAGTACTTC. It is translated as CASSLGGTVNSYEQYF. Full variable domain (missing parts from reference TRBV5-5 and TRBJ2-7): DAGVTQSPTHLIKTRGQQVTLRCSPISGHKSVSWYQQVLGQGPQFIFQYYEKEERGRGNFPDRFSARQFPNYSSELNVNALLLGDSALYLCASSLGGTVNSYEQYFGPGTRLTVT.

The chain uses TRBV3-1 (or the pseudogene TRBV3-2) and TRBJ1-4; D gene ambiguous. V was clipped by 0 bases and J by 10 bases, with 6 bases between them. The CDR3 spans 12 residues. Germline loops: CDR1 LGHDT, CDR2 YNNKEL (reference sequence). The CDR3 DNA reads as TGTGCCAGCAGCCAAGATACTGGAAAACTGTTTTTT. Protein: CASSQDTGKLFF.

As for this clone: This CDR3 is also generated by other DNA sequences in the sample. This chain's CDR3 is CASRAGSGNTIYF. CDR3 coding DNA: TGCGCCAGCAGGGCAGGGTCTGGAAACACCATATATTTT. The rearrangement links TRBV5-1 to TRBJ1-3, with a weak D call TRBD1 (5 bases). Germline V lookup: CDR1 SGHRS, CDR2 YFSETQ. Trimming took 5 bases from V and 1 from J, leaving 7 bases between them. CDR3 size: 13 residues.

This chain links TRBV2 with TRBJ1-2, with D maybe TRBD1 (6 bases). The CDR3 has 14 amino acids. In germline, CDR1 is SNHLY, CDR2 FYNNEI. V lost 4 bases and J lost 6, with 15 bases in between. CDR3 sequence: CASSVLQGGNGYTF. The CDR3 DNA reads TGTGCCAGCAGTGTTCTACAGGGCGGAAATGGCTACACCTTC.

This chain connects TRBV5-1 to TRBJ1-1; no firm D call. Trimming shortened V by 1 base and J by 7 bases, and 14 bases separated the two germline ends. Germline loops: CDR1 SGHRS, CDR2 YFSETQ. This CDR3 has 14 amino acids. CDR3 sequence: CASSLFLPRDEAFF. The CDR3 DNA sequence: TGCGCCAGCAGCTTGTTCCTCCCGCGGGATGAAGCTTTCTTT.